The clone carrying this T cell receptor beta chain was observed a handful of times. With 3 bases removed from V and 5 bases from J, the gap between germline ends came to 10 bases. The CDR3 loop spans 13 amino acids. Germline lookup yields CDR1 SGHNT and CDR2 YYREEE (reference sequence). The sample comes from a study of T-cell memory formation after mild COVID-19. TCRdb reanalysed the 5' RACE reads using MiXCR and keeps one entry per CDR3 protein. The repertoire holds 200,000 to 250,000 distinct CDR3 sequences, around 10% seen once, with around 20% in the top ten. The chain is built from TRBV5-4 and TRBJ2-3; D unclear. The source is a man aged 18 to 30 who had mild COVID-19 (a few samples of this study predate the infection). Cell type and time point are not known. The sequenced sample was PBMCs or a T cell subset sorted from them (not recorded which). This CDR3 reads CASSSSRIDTQYF. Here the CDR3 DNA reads TGTGCCAGCAGCTCCAGCCGGATAGATACGCAGTATTTT.